These 16 T cell receptor beta chains share one sample of origin, sequenced in a study of blood T cell repertoires in COVID-19. Only in-frame clones appear in the TCRdb table, and some are missing; sequencing was by immunoSEQ multiplex PCR. Of roughly 250,000 clones in the sample, 75% to 90% were seen once. Source material: peripheral blood. These receptors originate from a human donor in a cohort sampled during active COVID-19.

V gene TRBV5-1 combines with J gene TRBJ2-1; D remains unclear. This CDR3 contains 12 residues. Germline assignment: CDR1 SGHRS and CDR2 YFSETQ. Trimming took off 0 bases at V and 10 bases at J, with 8 bases between the two ends. CDR3 bases: TGCGCCAGCAGCTTGGTAGTGTCGGAGCAGTTCTTC. It is translated as CASSLVVSEQFF.

This sequence joins TRBV7-8 and TRBJ2-5; D is possibly TRBD1 (6 bases). The CDR3 is 15 residues long. V lost 5 bases, J lost 3 bases, and 16 bases lay in between. Per germline, CDR1 SGHVS and CDR2 FQNEAQ. CDR3 in amino acids: CASSIGTLLKETQYF. CDR3 coding DNA: TGTGCCAGCAGCATCGGGACACTCTTAAAAGAGACCCAGTACTTC.

The rearrangement joins TRBV6-1 to TRBJ1-4, with D maybe TRBD1 (6 bases). V was shortened by 2 bases and J by 0 bases, with 10 bases between the two germline ends. The length of the CDR3 is 16 residues. Germline V gene sequence: CDR1 MNHNS, CDR2 SASEGT. This CDR3 is CASSELNRATNEKLFF. The CDR3 region has the DNA TGTGCCAGCAGTGAACTAAACAGGGCAACTAATGAAAAACTGTTTTTT.

The chain couples TRBV19 to TRBJ1-2; perhaps TRBD1 as D (5 bases). Germline V gene lookup returns CDR1 LNHDA and CDR2 SQIVND (reference sequence). The CDR3 sequence is 12 residues long. V gave up 5 bases and J gave up 8 bases, with 12 bases separating them. The CDR3 DNA follows: TGTGCCAGTAGTGGGGGGTTCGGAGGCTACACCTTC. This translates into CASSGGFGGYTF. Using reference TRBV19 and TRBJ1-2 for the parts outside the CDR3, the full variable domain is DGGITQSPKYLFRKEGQNVTLSCEQNLNHDAMYWYRQDPGQGLRLIYYSQIVNDFQKGDIAEGYSVSREKKESFPLTVTSAQKNPTAFYLCASSGGFGGYTFGSGTRLTVV.

The CDR3 DNA reads TGTGCCAGCAGGAAGACTAGTTTTAGCACAGATACGCAGTATTTT. It codes for CASRKTSFSTDTQYF. The J gene is TRBJ2-3, the V gene TRBV27; maybe TRBD2 (6 bases). V lost 6 bases, J lost 0 bases, and 13 bases lay in between. In germline, CDR1 is MNHEY, CDR2 SMNVEV (reference sequence). The CDR3 loop spans 15 amino acids.

This rearrangement joins TRBV6-5 to TRBJ2-1, with 7 bases that match TRBD1. Germline V gene data show CDR1 as MNHEY and CDR2 as SVGAGI. CDR3 size: 14 residues. After removal of 6 bases from V and 3 bases from J, the junction contained 5 bases not matched to a gene. CDR3 sequence reads: CASSGWDSYNEQFF. The CDR3 DNA reads TGTGCCAGCAGCGGGTGGGACAGCTACAATGAGCAGTTCTTC.

The rearrangement links TRBV19 to TRBJ1-4, with TRBD1 identical over 7 bases. The CDR3 has 15 residues. V shed 4 bases, J shed 6 bases, and the junction held 8 bases outside the gene matches. The germline CDR1 and CDR2 sequences are LNHDA and SQIVND (reference sequence). The CDR3 nucleotides read TGTGCCAGTAGTACAGCGACAGGGAATTATGAAAAACTGTTTTTT. Its translation is CASSTATGNYEKLFF.

The chain joins TRBV5-6 to TRBJ2-2; 7 bases are a match to TRBD1. The CDR3 extends over 16 amino acids. Germline CDR1 and CDR2: SGHDT and YYEEEE. Losses at the gene ends were 5 bases for V and 4 bases for J; bases not matched to a gene: 11. CDR3 nucleotide sequence: TGTGCCAGCAGAAGGGATCCGACAGGGACCACCGGGGAGCTGTTTTTT. This codes for CASRRDPTGTTGELFF.

The chain links TRBV9 to TRBJ2-2, with 7 bases that match TRBD2. V lost 4 bases and J lost 0; bases outside the gene matches: 6. The CDR3 loop spans 16 amino acids. Germline-derived CDR1 and CDR2 are SGDLS and YYNGEE. CDR3 residues: CASSILGGPNTGELFF. DNA of the CDR3: TGTGCCAGCAGCATCCTGGGAGGGCCGAACACCGGGGAGCTGTTTTTT.

The CDR3 region has the DNA TGTGCCAGCAGCCACCTGGTGAGGGACGGGGAGCTGTTTTTT. This sequence encodes CASSHLVRDGELFF. The rearrangement joins TRBV3-1 (or the pseudogene TRBV3-2) to TRBJ2-2, with D tentatively TRBD2 (5 bases). V gave up 3 bases and J gave up 7 bases, with 12 bases separating them. CDR3 length: 14 amino acids. The V gene's germline CDR1 is LGHDT and CDR2 YNNKEL (reference sequence).

V gene TRBV25-1 combines with J gene TRBJ1-4; D is unresolved. This CDR3 has 13 amino acids. The germline CDR1 and CDR2 sequences are MGHDK and SYGVNS. V lost 8 bases and J 4 bases, leaving 11 bases between the germline ends. CDR3 protein: CASLGWVNEKLFF. The DNA for the CDR3 is TGTGCCAGCCTAGGCTGGGTTAATGAAAAACTGTTTTTT.

V usage is TRBV20-1 and J usage is TRBJ1-5; D is uncertain. V lost 3 bases and J lost 1, with 4 bases in between. The germline gives CDR1 DFQATT, CDR2 SNEGSKA (reference sequence). The CDR3 consists of 12 residues. CDR3 residues: CSASRSNQPQHF. For the CDR3, the DNA is TGCAGTGCTAGTCGGAGCAATCAGCCCCAGCATTTT.

The chain employs TRBV7-2 and TRBJ1-2, with 9 bases matching TRBD1. This CDR3 is built from 15 residues. V lost 1 base, J lost 4 bases, and 4 bases stayed unmatched. CDR1 is SGHTA, CDR2 FQGNSA, per germline. CDR3 sequence reads: CASSLGDRDSYGYTF. The CDR3 nucleotides read TGTGCCAGCAGCTTAGGGGACAGGGACAGCTATGGCTACACCTTC.

There are a few counts of this clone. V and J are TRBV10-3 and TRBJ1-1; 7 bases are shared with TRBD1. The CDR3 covers 16 residues. Per germline, CDR1 ENHRY and CDR2 SYGVKD. V shed 3 bases and J 7 bases; nucleotides not matched to a gene: 14. CDR3 protein: CAISDFREGARFEAFF. As DNA, the CDR3 is TGTGCCATCAGTGACTTTCGGGAGGGGGCGCGGTTTGAAGCTTTCTTT.

CDR3 in DNA: TGTGCCAGCAGCTTCAGACTAGTGACCTACAATGAGCAGTTCTTC. This encodes CASSFRLVTYNEQFF. The chain employs TRBV5-4 and TRBJ2-1; weak D call: TRBD2 (6 bases). The ends were cut back, 2 bases at V and 2 bases at J, with 11 bases in the middle. CDR3 size: 15 residues. In germline, CDR1 is SGHNT, CDR2 YYREEE (reference sequence).

The V and J genes are TRBV7-8 and TRBJ1-3; D remains unclear. CDR1 SGHVS and CDR2 FQNEAQ come from the germline V gene. The CDR3 is 15 residues long. Trimming took 1 base from V and 2 from J, leaving 9 bases between them. CDR3 nucleotides: TGTGCCAGCAGCTTAGTTGGGGAGGCTGGAAACACCATATATTTT. Translation: CASSLVGEAGNTIYF.